This T cell receptor (beta chain) is from a study of blood T cell repertoires in COVID-19. About the research overall: Acute and convalescent COVID-19 samples came from the United States, Italy and Spain. PBMCs, B-cell-depleted T cells, or T cells provided the cDNA or gDNA that made up the material.

As processed by the authors: Reference gene primer amplification in the assay estimated nucleated cell counts. The repertoire was sequenced with immunoSEQ multiplex PCR; TCRdb's copy has only in-frame clones and lacks some. The V and J calls and clone size are taken from that table; D and trimming were inferred from the DNA. The table includes 200,000 to 250,000 clones, 70% to 90% detected once. Assignments of participants to cohorts depended upon their own reported clinical history. V lost 2 bases, J lost 5 bases, and 12 bases lay in between. This CDR3 is 14 amino acids long. Germline V gene sequence: CDR1 SEHNR, CDR2 FQNEAQ (reference sequence).

The sequencing input was PBMCs or T cells enriched from blood (not recorded which). The sequence was collected from a woman aged 40-49 years with acute COVID-19. The chain links TRBV7-9 to TRBJ1-1; D uncertain. The CDR3 coding sequence is TGTGCCAGCAGCTTACGGAGATCGGGGACTGAAGCTTTCTTT. Protein product: CASSLRRSGTEAFF.